This TCR beta chain derives from a study of T-cell reconstitution after alpha-beta-depleted transplantation in children. Study-wide results and limits: Diversity of TCRbeta at day 60 was high in some patients, arising from surviving recipient T cells and thymic progenitors. T-cell numbers and diversity one year post-transplant derived largely from freshly generated T cells. The study reportedly traced alpha-beta T cells about two months after transplant to several hundred expanded graft clones.

This clonotype has ten or more counts. What it binds is not known. The library targeted TCRbeta and was prepared with unique molecular identifiers. TCRdb reprocessed the PCR reads via MiXCR and lists one record per CDR3 protein. The sample records 200,000 to 250,000 distinct CDR3 sequences, around 7.8% being singletons. CDR3 length: 14 amino acids. Trimming took 5 bases from V and 6 from J; bases not matched to a gene: 8. Germline V gene lookup returns CDR1 DFQATT and CDR2 SNEGSKA (reference sequence). The rearrangement links TRBV20-1 to TRBJ2-4; TRBD2 agrees at 9 bases. This sequence was found in a male patient between 10 and 17 years old who had a stem cell transplant for acute lymphoblastic leukemia, so the T cells may come from the graft donor. Sequences were derived from PBMCs, mostly from graft donor cells, sampled 180 days after TCRalphabeta/CD19-depleted stem cell transplant. DNA of the CDR3: TGCAGTGCTTCCCGGGGACTAGCCGCAAACATTCAGTACTTC. This codes for CSASRGLAANIQYF.